The following is a T cell receptor beta chain sequence with its context. Antigen unknown. Regarding the study as a whole: Tumor memory CD4+ T cell TCR gene usage clustered with blood and lymph node memory CD4+ cells and lymph node naive CD4+ cells. Tumor-infiltrating Treg TCR alpha and beta sequences overlapped most with tumor naive CD4+ T cells, then blood naive.

The CDR3 is 14 residues long. Trimming removed 6 bases at V and 1 base at J, with 13 bases between. From germline, CDR1 is DFQATT and CDR2 SNEGSKA (reference sequence). Full-length variable regions came from constant-region reverse primers plus semi-nested Nested Universal Primer A PCR. TCRdb recomputed calls from the 5' RACE reads with MiXCR, one row per CDR3 protein. The sample records over 6,500 distinct CDR3 sequences, around 72% being singletons. Tregs were sorted as CD4+CD25+CD127-/low cells. What was sequenced was tumor-infiltrating Tregs sorted from the breast tumor. This chain links TRBV20-1 with TRBJ2-1; a possible D gene is TRBD2 (5 bases). This receptor was identified in a female donor with breast cancer. This chain's CDR3 is CSAQAGGSYNEQFF. The CDR3 bases are TGCAGTGCCCAGGCGGGCGGATCCTACAATGAGCAGTTCTTC.